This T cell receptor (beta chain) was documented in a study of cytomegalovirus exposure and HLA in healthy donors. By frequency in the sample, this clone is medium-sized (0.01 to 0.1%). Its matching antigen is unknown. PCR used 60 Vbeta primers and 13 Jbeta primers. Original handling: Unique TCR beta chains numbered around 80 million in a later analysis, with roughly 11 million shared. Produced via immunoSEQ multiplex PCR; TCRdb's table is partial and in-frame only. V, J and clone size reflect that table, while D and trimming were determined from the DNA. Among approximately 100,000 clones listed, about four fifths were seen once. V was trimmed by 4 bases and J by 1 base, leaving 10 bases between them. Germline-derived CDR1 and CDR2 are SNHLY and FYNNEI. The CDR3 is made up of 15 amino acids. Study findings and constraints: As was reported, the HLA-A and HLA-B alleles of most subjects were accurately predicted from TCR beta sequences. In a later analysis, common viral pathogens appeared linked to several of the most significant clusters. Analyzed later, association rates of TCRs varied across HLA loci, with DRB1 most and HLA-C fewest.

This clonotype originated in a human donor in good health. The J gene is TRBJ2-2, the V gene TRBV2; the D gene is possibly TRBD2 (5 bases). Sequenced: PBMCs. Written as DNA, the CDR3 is TGTGCCAGCAGTGGGACTGATGTGAACACCGGGGAGCTGTTTTTT. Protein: CASSGTDVNTGELFF.